Listed below are T cell receptor beta chains from one sample, sequenced in a study of cytomegalovirus exposure and HLA in healthy donors. TCRdb's table, derived via immunoSEQ multiplex PCR, lists solely in-frame clones and lacks some. The sample holds around 130,000 clones, approximately 80% seen once. The sequenced sample was PBMCs. The source of these receptors is a male donor in good health and CMV-seropositive. The CDR3 runs from the conserved cysteine through the conserved F or W. Fields, in order: clone size, D gene, J gene, CDR3 length, V gene, CDR3 protein, CDR3 DNA. The D gene is left open where the match is weak. Only some rows state a clone size, as once, few, many or a class for expanded clones.

size: NA
D: TRBD2
J: TRBJ2-2
length: 15
V: TRBV25-1
CDR3: CASSELGGRAGELFF
DNA: TGTGCCAGCAGTGAATTGGGCGGGAGGGCCGGGGAGCTGTTTTTT

size: NA
D: NA
J: TRBJ1-3
length: 14
V: TRBV21-1
CDR3: CASMLTGGRNTIYF
DNA: TGTGCCAGCATGCTAACAGGGGGGAGAAACACCATATATTTT

size: NA
D: TRBD1
J: TRBJ2-7
length: 15
V: TRBV19
CDR3: CASSIQTGGVYEQYF
DNA: TGTGCCAGTAGTATACAGACAGGGGGAGTCTACGAGCAGTACTTC

size: NA
D: NA
J: TRBJ1-4
length: 17
V: TRBV28
CDR3: CASSLPGGAATNEKLFF
DNA: TGTGCCAGCAGTTTACCCGGTGGGGCAGCAACTAATGAAAAACTGTTTTTT

size: NA
D: TRBD2
J: TRBJ2-3
length: 17
V: TRBV5-4
CDR3: CASSLGGRTASTDTQYF
DNA: TGTGCCAGCAGCTTAGGCGGGAGAACCGCTAGCACAGATACGCAGTATTTT

size: NA
D: TRBD1
J: TRBJ2-7
length: 15
V: TRBV7-9
CDR3: CASVTNPGQGYEQYF
DNA: TGTGCCAGCGTCACTAATCCGGGACAGGGGTACGAGCAGTACTTC

size: NA
D: TRBD2
J: TRBJ2-1
length: 15
V: TRBV11-3
CDR3: CASSTTSGRYNEQFF
DNA: TGTGCCAGCAGTACTACTAGCGGGCGCTACAATGAGCAGTTCTTC

size: NA
D: TRBD1
J: TRBJ2-7
length: 15
V: TRBV6-6
CDR3: CASSYGTGISYEQYF
DNA: TGTGCCAGCAGTTATGGGACAGGGATCTCCTACGAGCAGTACTTC

size: NA
D: TRBD1
J: TRBJ1-5
length: 15
V: TRBV28
CDR3: CASSWDRGDYQPQHF
DNA: TGTGCCAGCAGTTGGGACAGGGGGGACTATCAGCCCCAGCATTTT

size: NA
D: NA
J: TRBJ2-3
length: 15
V: TRBV4-2
CDR3: CASISHRDSTDTQYF
DNA: TGTGCCAGCATATCCCACAGGGATAGCACAGATACGCAGTATTTT

size: NA
D: TRBD2
J: TRBJ2-1
length: 17
V: TRBV28
CDR3: CASSSWVAGGPTREQFF
DNA: TGTGCCAGCAGTTCCTGGGTAGCGGGAGGGCCGACCCGAGAGCAGTTCTTC

size: few
D: NA
J: TRBJ1-2
length: 12
V: TRBV6-6
CDR3: CASSYLQADYTF
DNA: TGTGCCAGCAGTTATCTCCAGGCCGACTACACCTTC

size: NA
D: NA
J: TRBJ2-1
length: 13
V: TRBV14
CDR3: CASSQVGLGEQFF
DNA: TGTGCCAGCAGCCAAGTTGGCCTTGGTGAGCAGTTCTTC